This T cell receptor (beta chain) is drawn from a study of blood T cell repertoires in COVID-19. Background on the study: PBMCs, B-cell-depleted T cells, or T cells were the source of the cDNA or gDNA that made up the material.

Study processing details: How many nucleated cells were present was estimated from reference gene primer amplification. Clones were read by immunoSEQ multiplex PCR, and TCRdb kept only the in-frame ones, dropping some. The D gene and trimming were derived from the DNA, and the V and J assignments and clone size from that table. This repertoire shows 60,000 to 70,000 clones, approximately 83% found once; its top ten account for around 4.1%. V shed 4 bases, J shed 5 bases, and the junction held 9 bases outside the gene matches. The CDR3 length is 15 residues. CDR1 SGDLS and CDR2 YYNGEE come from the germline V gene.

Specimen: peripheral blood. This chain joins TRBV9 and TRBJ2-5; 9 bases are a match to TRBD2. This clonotype was obtained from a woman aged 60 to 75 with acute or convalescent COVID-19. The CDR3 spells CASSPSGGNKETQYF. The CDR3 nucleotides read TGTGCCAGCAGCCCCAGCGGGGGGAACAAGGAGACCCAGTACTTC. Full variable domain (missing parts from reference TRBV9 and TRBJ2-5): DSGVTQTPKHLITATGQRVTLRCSPRSGDLSVYWYQQSLDQGLQFLIQYYNGEERAKGNILERFSAQQFPDLHSELNLSSLELGDSALYFCASSPSGGNKETQYFGPGTRLLVL.